This TCR beta chain was identified in a study of blood T cells in healthy people across ages. Study at large: About one barcoded beta molecule was captured per two T cells (by template switching). General study findings and limits: Strongly correlated with naive T cell percentage was TCR beta diversity. Naive CD4+ cell counts and diversity both ran higher in long-lived than in aged donors.

The CDR3 has 16 residues. V was cut by 4 bases and J by 5 bases, with 21 bases left in between. Looked up from germline, CDR1 is SGDLS and CDR2 is YYNGEE. Donors gave about 9.3 milliliters of peripheral blood apiece. As concerns this clonotype: Its antigen is undetermined.

For the second PCR, which ran for about 7 to 12 cycles, a sample-barcoded 5' primer and a J-beta primer mix were used. TCRdb processed the 5' RACE reads anew with MiXCR; each CDR3 protein has one entry. The table has 650,000 to 800,000 distinct CDR3 sequences, approximately 44% seen once. The clonotype comes from a man aged 55 to 70 in good health. J is TRBJ2-5 and V is TRBV9, with D maybe TRBD1 (6 bases). The source material was blood. The CDR3 loop reads CASSLAPGQGRETQYF. CDR3 in DNA: TGTGCCAGCAGCCTCGCCCCCGGTCAGGGGCGGGAGACCCAGTACTTC.